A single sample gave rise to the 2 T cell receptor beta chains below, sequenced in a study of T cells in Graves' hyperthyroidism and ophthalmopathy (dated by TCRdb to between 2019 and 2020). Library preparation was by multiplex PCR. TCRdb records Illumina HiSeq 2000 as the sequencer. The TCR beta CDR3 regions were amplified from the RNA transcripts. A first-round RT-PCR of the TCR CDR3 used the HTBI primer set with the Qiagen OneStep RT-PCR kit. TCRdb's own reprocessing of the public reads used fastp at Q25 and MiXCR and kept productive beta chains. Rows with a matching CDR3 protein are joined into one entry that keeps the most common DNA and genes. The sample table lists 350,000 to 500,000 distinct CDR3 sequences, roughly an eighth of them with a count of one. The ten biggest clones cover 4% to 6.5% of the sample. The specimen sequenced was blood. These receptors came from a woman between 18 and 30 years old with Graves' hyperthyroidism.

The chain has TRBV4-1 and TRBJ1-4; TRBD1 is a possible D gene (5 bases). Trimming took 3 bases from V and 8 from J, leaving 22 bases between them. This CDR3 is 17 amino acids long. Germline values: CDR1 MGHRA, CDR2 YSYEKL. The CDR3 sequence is CASSQGYRGAQSEKLFF. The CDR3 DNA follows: TGCGCCAGCAGCCAGGGGTATAGAGGGGCGCAGAGCGAAAAACTGTTTTTT.

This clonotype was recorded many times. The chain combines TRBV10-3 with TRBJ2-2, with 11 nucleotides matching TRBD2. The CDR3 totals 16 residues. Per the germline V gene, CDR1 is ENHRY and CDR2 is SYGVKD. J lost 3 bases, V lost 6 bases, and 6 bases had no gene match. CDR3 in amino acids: CAIRGRGLADTGELFF. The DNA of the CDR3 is TGTGCCATCAGAGGAAGGGGACTAGCGGACACCGGGGAGCTGTTTTTT.